Presented here are 6 T cell receptor beta chains from one specimen sequenced in a study of OX40 agonist ivuxolimab in advanced cancers. Data came from immunoSEQ multiplex PCR; TCRdb stores just in-frame clones and leaves some out. Of approximately 47,000 clones detected, about 90% appear once; the ten largest clones hold about 7.8%. Source: CD4+ or CD8+ T cells sorted from blood, taken in a trial of the OX40 agonist ivuxolimab. Receptors were obtained from an adult with an advanced solid tumor such as melanoma, head and neck, liver or kidney cancer.

The gene calls are TRBV2 and TRBJ1-5; TRBD1 might be the D (5 bases). The length of the CDR3 is 15 residues. V was pared by 8 bases and J by 3 bases, with 17 bases between. Germline CDR1 and CDR2: SNHLY and FYNNEI. Written as DNA, the CDR3 is TGTGCCAGCGGAGCTGGGGGTCCCTCCAATCAGCCCCAGCATTTT. The encoded protein is CASGAGGPSNQPQHF. Complete variable domain (other parts from reference TRBV2 and TRBJ1-5): EPEVTQTPSHQVTQMGQEVILRCVPISNHLYFYWYRQILGQKVEFLVSFYNNEISEKSEIFDDQFSVERPDGSNFTLKIRSTKLEDSAMYFCASGAGGPSNQPQHFGDGTRLSIL.

This clone was seen more than once but under ten times. The V and J genes are TRBV15 and TRBJ2-3; a weak D match, TRBD1 (8 bases). The germline V and J ends were trimmed by 6 bases and 3 bases, with 28 bases remaining between them. The CDR3 length is 19 residues. Germline values: CDR1 LNHNV, CDR2 YYDKDF (reference sequence). CDR3 residues: CATRQTHGEDREGTDTQYF. CDR3 bases: TGTGCCACCAGGCAAACCCACGGGGAGGACAGGGAGGGAACAGATACGCAGTATTTT.

The gene calls are TRBV5-1 and TRBJ1-4; TRBD1 aligns across 9 bases. The CDR3 consists of 15 residues. With 6 bases clipped from V and 1 base from J, the junction kept 4 bases outside the gene matches. From germline, CDR1 is SGHRS and CDR2 YFSETQ. The chain's CDR3 is CASNKGQGTNEKLFF. The DNA for the CDR3 is TGCGCCAGCAATAAGGGACAGGGAACTAATGAAAAACTGTTTTTT.

This chain connects TRBV12-5 to TRBJ2-6; possible D gene TRBD1, 5 bases. Trimming pared 5 bases from V and 0 bases from J, leaving 8 bases between. This CDR3 is built from 15 residues. CDR1 and CDR2 from the germline V gene are LGHNT and FRNRAP. The CDR3 DNA reads TGTGCTAGTGGTCAGGGCAACTCTGGGGCCAACGTCCTGACTTTC. Its protein product is CASGQGNSGANVLTF.

This chain joins TRBV6-5 and TRBJ1-3, with 7 bases fitting TRBD1. With 6 bases clipped from V and 3 bases from J, the junction kept 8 bases outside the gene matches. The CDR3 runs 15 residues. Germline loops: CDR1 MNHEY, CDR2 SVGAGI. The CDR3 DNA reads as TGTGCCAGCAGCGATCACAGGGGAATTGGAAACACCATATATTTT. Translation: CASSDHRGIGNTIYF.

The V gene is TRBV7-3, the J gene TRBJ1-2, with D unclear. The V end was cut by 5 bases, the J end by 8 bases, with 15 bases between. The germline V gene has CDR1 SGHTA and CDR2 FQGTGA. This CDR3 has 13 amino acids. The chain's CDR3 is CASSPNSGGGYTF. DNA for the CDR3: TGTGCCAGCAGCCCGAACAGTGGTGGCGGCTACACCTTC.